This entry concerns a single T cell receptor beta chain. Its antigen has not been determined. Per-nucleotide qualities are absent, and no much larger clonotype sits a single base away. Patients with autoimmune disease history or receiving systemic immunosuppression were excluded from the trial. In every dose cohort, peripheral blood was drawn for TCR sequencing at baseline, cycle 4 day 1, and cycle 7 day 1. Samples were obtained from an open-label, multicenter, first-in-human phase I dose-escalation trial of ivuxolimab. Adults with locally advanced or metastatic melanoma, renal cell, hepatocellular, or head and neck squamous cell carcinoma were enrolled in the trial. Before TCR sequencing, CD4+ T cells and CD8+ T cells were sorted from peripheral blood as separate populations. This specimen comes from a study of OX40 agonist ivuxolimab in advanced cancers. Notes on the research overall: Ivuxolimab was a fully human IgG2 agonistic monoclonal antibody targeting the costimulatory receptor OX40 (CD134). In the dose-escalation cohort, about four fifths of patients were male, and the mean age was approximately 60 years with a range of about 20 to 79. Partial responses occurred in three dose-escalation patients, of whom one had hepatocellular carcinoma and two had cutaneous melanoma. Of the approximately 50 dose-escalation patients, hepatocellular carcinoma was present in about 20, melanoma in around 15, renal cell carcinoma in 9 and head and neck cancer in 9. Intravenous ivuxolimab was administered to patients every 2 weeks at six dose levels: 0.01, 0.1, 0.3, 1.5, 3 and 10 mg/kg. Patients were allowed to have had prior anti-PD-1, anti-PD-L1 or anti-CTLA-4 therapy, and 40% to 45% of the dose-escalation patients had been treated with checkpoint inhibitors. Peripheral TCRbeta sequencing was intended to test whether TCR sequence diversity was altered and clonal T-cell expansion was caused by ivuxolimab. The paper covers the monotherapy dose-escalation part of the phase I ivuxolimab trial, which included N of about 50 patients.

Inclusive of the bounding cysteine and phenylalanine, the CDR3 is 17 residues long. Only the CDR3 DNA stays, 51 bases, in frame from base 1. The germline V gene (reference sequence) yields LNHNV for CDR1 and YYDKDF for CDR2. Germline trimming: 2 bases from V, 11 bases from J; junction bases outside gene matches: 12. The paper as a whole reports these results and caveats: Which antigens the clonally expanded peripheral T cells were specific for was not determined. Low levels of normalized T-cell clonal expansion were also seen in some nonresponding patients. In partial responders in the 0.1-3.0 mg/kg groups, normalized peripheral clonal expansion was found to be among the lowest, especially among CD8+ T cells. After ivuxolimab, more expanded clones were found on average in CD8+ T cells than in CD4+ T cells. At doses from 0.1 to 3.0 mg/kg, clonal expansion was seen in both CD4+ and CD8+ blood T cells between baseline and week 6.

For sequencing of the TCRbeta CDR3 region, genomic DNA was extracted from the sorted cells. The immunoSEQ Assay was used to sequence the TCRbeta CDR3 regions. TCRdb limited this immuneACCESS table to in-frame rearrangements with V and J called. A share of clones is missing; checked studies link under half to unresolved V genes, and the rest is unexplained. The sample contains 85,000 to 95,000 clones, 89% of them found a single time. Clones ranked in the top ten supply 0.33% of the sample. This specimen consisted of CD4+ or CD8+ T cells sorted from blood, obtained in a trial of the OX40 agonist ivuxolimab. The source is an adult with an advanced solid tumor such as melanoma, head and neck, liver or kidney cancer. The chain employs TRBV15 and TRBJ1-6; TRBD1 aligns with 10 central bases. The CDR3 reads CATSRYLRQGAQPPLHF. The base sequence is TGTGCCACCAGCAGATACCTTCGACAGGGGGCGCAGCCACCCCTCCACTTT.